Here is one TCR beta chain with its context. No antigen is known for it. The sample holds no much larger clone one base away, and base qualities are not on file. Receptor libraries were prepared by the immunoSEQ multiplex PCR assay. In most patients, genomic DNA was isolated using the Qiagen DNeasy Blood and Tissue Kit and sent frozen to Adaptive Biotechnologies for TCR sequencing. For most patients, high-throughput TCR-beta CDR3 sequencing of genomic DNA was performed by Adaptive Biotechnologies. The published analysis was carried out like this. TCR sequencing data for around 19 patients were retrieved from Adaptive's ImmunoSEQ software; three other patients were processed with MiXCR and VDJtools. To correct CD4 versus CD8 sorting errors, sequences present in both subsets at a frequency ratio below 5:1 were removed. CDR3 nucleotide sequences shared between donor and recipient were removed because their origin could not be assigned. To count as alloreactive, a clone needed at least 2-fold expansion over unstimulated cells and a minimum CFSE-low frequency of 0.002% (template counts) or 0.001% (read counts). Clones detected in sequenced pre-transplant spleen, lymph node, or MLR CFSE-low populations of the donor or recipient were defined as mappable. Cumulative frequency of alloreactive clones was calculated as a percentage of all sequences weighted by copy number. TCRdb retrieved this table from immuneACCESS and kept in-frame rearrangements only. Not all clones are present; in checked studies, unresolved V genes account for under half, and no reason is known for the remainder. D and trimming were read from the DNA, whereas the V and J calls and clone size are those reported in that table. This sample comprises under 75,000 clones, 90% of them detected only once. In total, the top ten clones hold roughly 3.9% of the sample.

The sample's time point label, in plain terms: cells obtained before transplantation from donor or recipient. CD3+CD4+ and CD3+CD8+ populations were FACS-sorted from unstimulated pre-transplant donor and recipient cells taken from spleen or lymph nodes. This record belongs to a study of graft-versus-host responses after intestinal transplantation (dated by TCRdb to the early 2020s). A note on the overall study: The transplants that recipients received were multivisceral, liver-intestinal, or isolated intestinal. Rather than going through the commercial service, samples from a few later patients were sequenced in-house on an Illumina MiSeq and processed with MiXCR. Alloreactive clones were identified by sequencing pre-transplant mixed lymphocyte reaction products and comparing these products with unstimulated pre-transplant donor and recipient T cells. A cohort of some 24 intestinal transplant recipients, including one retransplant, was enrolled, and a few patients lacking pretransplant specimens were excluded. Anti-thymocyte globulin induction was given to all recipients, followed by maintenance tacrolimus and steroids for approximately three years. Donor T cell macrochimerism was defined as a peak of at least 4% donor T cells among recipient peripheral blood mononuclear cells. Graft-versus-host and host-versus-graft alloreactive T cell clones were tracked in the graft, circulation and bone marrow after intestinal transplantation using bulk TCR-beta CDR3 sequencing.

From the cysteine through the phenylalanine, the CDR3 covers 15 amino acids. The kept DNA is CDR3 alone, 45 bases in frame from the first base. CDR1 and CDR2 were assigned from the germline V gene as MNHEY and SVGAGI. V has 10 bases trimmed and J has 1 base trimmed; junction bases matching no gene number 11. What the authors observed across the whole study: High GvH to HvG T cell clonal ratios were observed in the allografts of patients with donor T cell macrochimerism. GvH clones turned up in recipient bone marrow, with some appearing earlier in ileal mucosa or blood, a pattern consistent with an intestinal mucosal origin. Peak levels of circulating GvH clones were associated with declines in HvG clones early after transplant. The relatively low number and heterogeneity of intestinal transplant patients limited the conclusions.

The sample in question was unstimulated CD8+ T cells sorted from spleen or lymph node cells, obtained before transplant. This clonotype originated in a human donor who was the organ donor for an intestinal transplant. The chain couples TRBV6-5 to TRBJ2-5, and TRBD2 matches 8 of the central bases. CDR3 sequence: CAISPGGARQETQYF. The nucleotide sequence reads TGTGCCATCTCTCCGGGGGGGGCTCGCCAAGAGACCCAGTACTTC.